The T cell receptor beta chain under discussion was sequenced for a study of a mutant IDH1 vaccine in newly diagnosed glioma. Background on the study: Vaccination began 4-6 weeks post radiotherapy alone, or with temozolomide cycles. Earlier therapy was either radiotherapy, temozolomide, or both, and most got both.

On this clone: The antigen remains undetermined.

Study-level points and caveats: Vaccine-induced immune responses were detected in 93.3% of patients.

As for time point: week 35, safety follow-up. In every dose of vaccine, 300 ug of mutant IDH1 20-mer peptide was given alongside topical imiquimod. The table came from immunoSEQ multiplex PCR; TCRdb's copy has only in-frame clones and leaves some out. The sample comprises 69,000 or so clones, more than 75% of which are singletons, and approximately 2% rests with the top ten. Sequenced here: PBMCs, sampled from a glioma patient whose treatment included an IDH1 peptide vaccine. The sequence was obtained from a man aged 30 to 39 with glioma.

The CDR3 bases are TGTGCCAGCAGCCGTTACCAAGAGACCCAGTACTTC. Its protein is CASSRYQETQYF. This chain joins TRBV9 and TRBJ2-5, with no clear D. Trimming pared 4 bases from V and 0 bases from J, leaving 4 bases between. This CDR3 comprises 12 residues. Germline V CDR1 and CDR2: SGDLS, YYNGEE.